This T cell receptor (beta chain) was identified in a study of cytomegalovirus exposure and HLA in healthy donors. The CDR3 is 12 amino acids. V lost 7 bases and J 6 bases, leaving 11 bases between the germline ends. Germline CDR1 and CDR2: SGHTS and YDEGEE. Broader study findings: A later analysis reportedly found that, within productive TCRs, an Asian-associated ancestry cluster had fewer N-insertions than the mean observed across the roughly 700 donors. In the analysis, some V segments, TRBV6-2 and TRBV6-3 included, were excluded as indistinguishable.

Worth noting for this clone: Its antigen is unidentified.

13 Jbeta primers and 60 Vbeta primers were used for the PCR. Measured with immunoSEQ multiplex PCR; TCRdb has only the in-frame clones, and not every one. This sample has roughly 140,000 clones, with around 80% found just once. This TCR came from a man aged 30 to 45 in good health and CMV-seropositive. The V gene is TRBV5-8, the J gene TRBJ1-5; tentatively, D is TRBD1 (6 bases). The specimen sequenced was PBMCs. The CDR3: CASSTGSQPQHF. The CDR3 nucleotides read TGTGCCAGCTCCACAGGGAGTCAGCCCCAGCATTTT.